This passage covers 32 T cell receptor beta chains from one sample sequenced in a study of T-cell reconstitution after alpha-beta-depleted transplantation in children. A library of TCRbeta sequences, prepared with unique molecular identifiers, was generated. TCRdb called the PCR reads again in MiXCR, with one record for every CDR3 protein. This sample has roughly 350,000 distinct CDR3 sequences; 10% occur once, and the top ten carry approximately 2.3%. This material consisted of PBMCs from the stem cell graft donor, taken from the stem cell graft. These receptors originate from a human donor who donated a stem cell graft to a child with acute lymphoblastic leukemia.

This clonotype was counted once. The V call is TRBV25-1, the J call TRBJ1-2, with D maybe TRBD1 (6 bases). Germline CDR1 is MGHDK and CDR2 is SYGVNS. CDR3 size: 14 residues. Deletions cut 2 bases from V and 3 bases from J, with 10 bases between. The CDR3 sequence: CASSETGAHYGYTF. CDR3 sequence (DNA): TGTGCCAGCAGTGAAACGGGGGCTCACTATGGCTACACCTTC.

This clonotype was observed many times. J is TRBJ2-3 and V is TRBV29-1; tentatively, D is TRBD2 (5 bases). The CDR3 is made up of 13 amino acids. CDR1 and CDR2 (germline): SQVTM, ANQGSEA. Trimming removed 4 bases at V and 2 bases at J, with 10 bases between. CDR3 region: CSVALGNTDTQYF. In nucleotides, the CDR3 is TGCAGCGTTGCCCTCGGGAACACAGATACGCAGTATTTT.

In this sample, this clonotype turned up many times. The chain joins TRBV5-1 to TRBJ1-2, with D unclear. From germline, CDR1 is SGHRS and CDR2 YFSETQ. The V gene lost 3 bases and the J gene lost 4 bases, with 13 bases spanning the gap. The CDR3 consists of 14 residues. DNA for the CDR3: TGCGCCAGCAGCTCTGACTGGGCCATCTATGGCTACACCTTC. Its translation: CASSSDWAIYGYTF.

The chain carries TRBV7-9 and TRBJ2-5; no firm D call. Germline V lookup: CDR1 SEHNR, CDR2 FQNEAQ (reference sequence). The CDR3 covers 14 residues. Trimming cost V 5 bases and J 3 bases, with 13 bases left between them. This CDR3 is CASSQRTAEETQYF. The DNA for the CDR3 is TGTGCCAGCAGCCAACGTACGGCAGAAGAGACCCAGTACTTC.

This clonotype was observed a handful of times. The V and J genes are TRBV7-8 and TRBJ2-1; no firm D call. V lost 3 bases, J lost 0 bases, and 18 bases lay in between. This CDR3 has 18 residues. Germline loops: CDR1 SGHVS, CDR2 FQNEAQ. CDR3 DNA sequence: TGTGCCAGCAGCTTCAGTCAGTTCGGCGTTAGCTCCTACAATGAGCAGTTCTTC. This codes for CASSFSQFGVSSYNEQFF.

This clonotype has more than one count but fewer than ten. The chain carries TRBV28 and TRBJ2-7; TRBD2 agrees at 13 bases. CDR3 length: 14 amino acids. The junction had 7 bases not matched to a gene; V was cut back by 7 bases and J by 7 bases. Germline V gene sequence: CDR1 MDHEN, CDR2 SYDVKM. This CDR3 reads CASTRTSGSQEQYF. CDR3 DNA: TGTGCCAGCACCCGGACTAGCGGGAGTCAAGAGCAGTACTTC.

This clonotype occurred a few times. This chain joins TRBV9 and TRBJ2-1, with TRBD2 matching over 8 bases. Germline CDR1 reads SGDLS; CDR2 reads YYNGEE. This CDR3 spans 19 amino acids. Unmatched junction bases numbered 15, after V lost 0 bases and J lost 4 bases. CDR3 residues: CASSVGVRGLAGTYNEQFF. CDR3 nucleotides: TGTGCCAGCAGCGTAGGTGTTCGGGGTCTAGCGGGTACGTACAATGAGCAGTTCTTC.

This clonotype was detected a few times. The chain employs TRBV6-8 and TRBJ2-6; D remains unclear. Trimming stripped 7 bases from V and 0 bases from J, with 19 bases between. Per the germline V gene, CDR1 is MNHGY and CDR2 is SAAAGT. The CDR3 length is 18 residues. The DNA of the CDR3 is TGTGCCAGCACCCGACGTGGGGATCATAACTCTGGGGCCAACGTCCTGACTTTC. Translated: CASTRRGDHNSGANVLTF.

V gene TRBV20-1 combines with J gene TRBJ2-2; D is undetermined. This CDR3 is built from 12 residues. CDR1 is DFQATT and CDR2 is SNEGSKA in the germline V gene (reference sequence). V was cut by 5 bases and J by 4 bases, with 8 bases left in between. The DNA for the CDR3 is TGCAGTGCTCCGACCGCCACCGGGGAGCTGTTTTTT. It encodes CSAPTATGELFF.

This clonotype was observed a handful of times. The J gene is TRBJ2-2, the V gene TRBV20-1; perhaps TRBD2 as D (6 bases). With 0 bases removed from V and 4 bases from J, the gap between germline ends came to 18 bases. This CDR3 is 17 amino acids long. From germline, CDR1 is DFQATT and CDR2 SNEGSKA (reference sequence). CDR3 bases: TGCAGTGCTAGAGATCCTTGGGGGGAGTTACGCACCGGGGAGCTGTTTTTT. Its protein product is CSARDPWGELRTGELFF.

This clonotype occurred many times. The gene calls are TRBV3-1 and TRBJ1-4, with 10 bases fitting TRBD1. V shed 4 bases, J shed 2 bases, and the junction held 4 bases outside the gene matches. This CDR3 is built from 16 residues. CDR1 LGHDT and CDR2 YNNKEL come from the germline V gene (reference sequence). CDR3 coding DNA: TGTGCCAGCAGCCTGCCGGGACAGGGGACTAATGAAAAACTGTTTTTT. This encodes CASSLPGQGTNEKLFF.

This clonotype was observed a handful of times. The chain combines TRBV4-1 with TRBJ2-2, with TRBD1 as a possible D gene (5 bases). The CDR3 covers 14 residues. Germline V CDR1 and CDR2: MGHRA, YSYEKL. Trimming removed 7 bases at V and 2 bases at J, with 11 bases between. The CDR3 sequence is CASTPWGNTGELFF. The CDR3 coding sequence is TGCGCCAGCACCCCTTGGGGCAACACCGGGGAGCTGTTTTTT.

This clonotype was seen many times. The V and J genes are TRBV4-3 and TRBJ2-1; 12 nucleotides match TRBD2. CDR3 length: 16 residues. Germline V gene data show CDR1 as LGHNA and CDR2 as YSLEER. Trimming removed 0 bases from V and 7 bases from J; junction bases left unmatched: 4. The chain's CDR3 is CASSQEPSGRGNEQFF. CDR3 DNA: TGCGCCAGCAGCCAAGAGCCTAGCGGGAGGGGTAATGAGCAGTTCTTC.

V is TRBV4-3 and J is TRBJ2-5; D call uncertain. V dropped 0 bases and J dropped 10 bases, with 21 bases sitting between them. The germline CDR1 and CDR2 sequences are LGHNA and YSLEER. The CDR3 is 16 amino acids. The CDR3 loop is CASSQESGSSHQVQYF. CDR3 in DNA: TGCGCCAGCAGCCAAGAGTCGGGTTCCAGTCACCAGGTCCAGTACTTC.

CDR3: CASSLGHTGNQPQHF. DNA of the CDR3: TGTGCCAGCAGCTTGGGACACACGGGAAATCAGCCCCAGCATTTT. This chain uses TRBV5-5 with TRBJ1-5; D unresolved. V was pared by 0 bases and J by 4 bases, with 11 bases between. CDR1 is SGHKS and CDR2 is YYEKEE in the germline V gene (reference sequence). CDR3 length equals 15 residues.

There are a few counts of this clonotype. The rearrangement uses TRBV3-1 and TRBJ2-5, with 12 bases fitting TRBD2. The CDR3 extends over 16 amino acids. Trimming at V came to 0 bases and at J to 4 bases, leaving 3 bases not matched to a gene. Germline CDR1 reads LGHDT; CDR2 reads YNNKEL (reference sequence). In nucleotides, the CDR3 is TGTGCCAGCAGCCAAGAAAAACTAGCGGGAGGAGAGACCCAGTACTTC. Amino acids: CASSQEKLAGGETQYF.

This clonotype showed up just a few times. As DNA, the CDR3 is TGCAGTGCTAACCTAGCGGGATCCGCCTTCCGCACAGATACGCAGTATTTT. This gives the protein CSANLAGSAFRTDTQYF. The V and J genes are TRBV20-1 and TRBJ2-3, with 9 bases fitting TRBD2. The germline V gene has CDR1 DFQATT and CDR2 SNEGSKA (reference sequence). CDR3 length: 17 amino acids. Germline trimming cut 4 bases from V and 1 base from J; bases unmatched to any gene: 12.

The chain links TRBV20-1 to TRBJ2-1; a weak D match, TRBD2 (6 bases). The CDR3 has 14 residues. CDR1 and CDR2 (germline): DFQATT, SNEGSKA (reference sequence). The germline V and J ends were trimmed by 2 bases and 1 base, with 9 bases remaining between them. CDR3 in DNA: TGCAGTGCTAGATCCGGGACTTCCTACAATGAGCAGTTCTTC. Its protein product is CSARSGTSYNEQFF.

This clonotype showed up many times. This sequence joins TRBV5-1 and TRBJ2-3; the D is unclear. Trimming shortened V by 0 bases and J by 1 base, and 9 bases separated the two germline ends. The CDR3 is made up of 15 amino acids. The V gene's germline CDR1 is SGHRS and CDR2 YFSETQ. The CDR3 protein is CASSLGIEGTDTQYF. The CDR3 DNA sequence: TGCGCCAGCAGCTTGGGGATAGAAGGCACAGATACGCAGTATTTT.

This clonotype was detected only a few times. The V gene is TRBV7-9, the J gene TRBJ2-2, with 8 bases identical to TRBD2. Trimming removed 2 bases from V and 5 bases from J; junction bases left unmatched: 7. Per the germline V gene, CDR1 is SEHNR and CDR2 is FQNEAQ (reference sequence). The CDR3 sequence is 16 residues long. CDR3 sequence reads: CASSLIRAGVTGELFF. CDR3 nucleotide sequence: TGTGCCAGCAGCTTAATTCGAGCGGGAGTAACCGGGGAGCTGTTTTTT.

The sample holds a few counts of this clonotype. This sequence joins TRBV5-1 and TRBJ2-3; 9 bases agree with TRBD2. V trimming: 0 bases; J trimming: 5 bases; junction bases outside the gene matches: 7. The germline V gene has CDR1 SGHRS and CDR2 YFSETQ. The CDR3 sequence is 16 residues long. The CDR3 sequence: CASSLVAGGPEDTQYF. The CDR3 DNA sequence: TGCGCCAGCAGCTTGGTGGCGGGAGGGCCGGAAGATACGCAGTATTTT.

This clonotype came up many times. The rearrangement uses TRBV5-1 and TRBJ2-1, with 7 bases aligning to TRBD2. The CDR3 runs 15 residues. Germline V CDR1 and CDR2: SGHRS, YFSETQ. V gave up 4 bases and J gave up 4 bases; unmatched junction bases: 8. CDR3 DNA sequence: TGCGCCAGCAGCGACGCCGGGACTAAATACAATGAGCAGTTCTTC. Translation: CASSDAGTKYNEQFF.

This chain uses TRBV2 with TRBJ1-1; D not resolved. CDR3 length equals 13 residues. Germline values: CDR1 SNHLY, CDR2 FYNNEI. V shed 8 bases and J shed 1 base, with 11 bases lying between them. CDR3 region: CASDTDGNTEAFF. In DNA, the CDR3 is TGTGCCAGCGATACCGACGGGAACACTGAAGCTTTCTTT.

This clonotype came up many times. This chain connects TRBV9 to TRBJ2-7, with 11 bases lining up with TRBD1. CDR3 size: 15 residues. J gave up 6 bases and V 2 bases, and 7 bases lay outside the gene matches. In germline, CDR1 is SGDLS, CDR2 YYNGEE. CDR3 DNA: TGTGCCAGCAGCGTCAGAGGGGGGACAGGGGGCGAGCAGTACTTC. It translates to CASSVRGGTGGEQYF.

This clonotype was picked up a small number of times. The DNA for the CDR3 is TGTGCCAGCAGCCAAGATGGGGACAACACCGGGGAGCTGTTTTTT. It translates to CASSQDGDNTGELFF. The chain combines TRBV4-2 with TRBJ2-2; TRBD1 or TRBD2 may be the D gene (5 bases each). Germline CDR1 LGHNA, CDR2 YNFKEQ. Trimming pared 0 bases from V and 2 bases from J, leaving 7 bases between. The CDR3 runs 15 residues.

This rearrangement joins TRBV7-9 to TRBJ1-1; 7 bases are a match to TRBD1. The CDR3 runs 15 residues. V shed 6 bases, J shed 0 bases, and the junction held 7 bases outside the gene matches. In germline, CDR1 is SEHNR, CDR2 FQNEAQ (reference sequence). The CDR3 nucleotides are TGTGCCAGCAGTCCGACAGGGATAGTGAACACTGAAGCTTTCTTT. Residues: CASSPTGIVNTEAFF.

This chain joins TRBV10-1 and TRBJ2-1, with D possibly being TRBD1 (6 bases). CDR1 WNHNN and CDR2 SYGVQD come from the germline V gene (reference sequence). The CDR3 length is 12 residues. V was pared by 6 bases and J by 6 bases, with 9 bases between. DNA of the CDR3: TGCGCCAGCAGCCGGACAGTCAATGAGCAGTTCTTC. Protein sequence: CASSRTVNEQFF.

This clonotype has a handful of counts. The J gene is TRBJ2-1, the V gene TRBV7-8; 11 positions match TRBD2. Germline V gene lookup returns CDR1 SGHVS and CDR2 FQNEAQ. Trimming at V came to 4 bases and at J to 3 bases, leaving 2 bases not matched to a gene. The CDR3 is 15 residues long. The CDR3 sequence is CASSYTSGGYNEQFF. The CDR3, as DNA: TGTGCCAGCAGCTATACTAGCGGGGGCTACAATGAGCAGTTCTTC.

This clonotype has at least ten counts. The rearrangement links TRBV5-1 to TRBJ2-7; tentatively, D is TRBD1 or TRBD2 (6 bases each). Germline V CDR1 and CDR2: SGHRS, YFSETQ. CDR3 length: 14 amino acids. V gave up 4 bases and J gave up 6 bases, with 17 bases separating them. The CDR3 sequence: CASSLGRDTIEQYF. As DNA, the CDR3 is TGCGCCAGCAGCCTTGGGCGGGACACTATCGAGCAGTACTTC.

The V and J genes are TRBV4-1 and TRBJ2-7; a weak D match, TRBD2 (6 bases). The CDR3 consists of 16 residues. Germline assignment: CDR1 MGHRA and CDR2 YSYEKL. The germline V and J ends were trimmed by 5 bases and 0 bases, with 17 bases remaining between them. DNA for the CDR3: TGCGCCAGCAGCGGACGGGAGCGGAGGGGCTCCTACGAGCAGTACTTC. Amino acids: CASSGRERRGSYEQYF.

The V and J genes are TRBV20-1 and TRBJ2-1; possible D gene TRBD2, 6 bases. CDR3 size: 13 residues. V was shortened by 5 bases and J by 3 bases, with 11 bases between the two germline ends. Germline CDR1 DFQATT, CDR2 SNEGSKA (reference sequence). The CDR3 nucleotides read TGCAGTGCTGTTCCGGGACTCTACAATGAGCAGTTCTTC. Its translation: CSAVPGLYNEQFF.

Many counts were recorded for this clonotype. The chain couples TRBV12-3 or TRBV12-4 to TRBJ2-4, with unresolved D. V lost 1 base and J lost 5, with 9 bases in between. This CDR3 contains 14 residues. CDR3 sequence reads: CASSLEQLENIQYF. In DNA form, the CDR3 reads TGTGCCAGCAGTTTAGAACAGCTGGAAAACATTCAGTACTTC.